This TCR beta chain stems from a study of cytomegalovirus exposure and HLA in healthy donors. PCR involved 60 Vbeta and 13 Jbeta primers. Profiling relied on immunoSEQ multiplex PCR, and the TCRdb table lists in-frame clones only, not all of them. The sample consists of approximately 190,000 clones, approximately 81% of them appearing once. Trimming removed 3 bases at V and 10 bases at J, with 19 bases between. The CDR3 covers 15 residues. Germline CDR1 and CDR2: MGHRA and YSYEKL. The receptor was isolated from a woman aged 18-29 years in good health and CMV-seropositive. Sequenced sample: PBMCs. The chain carries TRBV4-1 and TRBJ2-1; D may be TRBD1 (6 bases). The CDR3 loop is CASSHDTITGWEQFF. CDR3 nucleotide sequence: TGCGCCAGCAGCCACGATACCATTACAGGGTGGGAGCAGTTCTTC.